This note documents a single TCR beta chain sequence. Germline CDR1 is SNHLY and CDR2 is FYNNEI. The CDR3 has 13 amino acids. The trim removed 5 bases at V and 4 bases at J, leaving 5 bases unmatched. The data were obtained in a study of low-dose radiotherapy and immunotherapy resistance in tumors. Priming of first-strand cDNA relied on TRAV- and TRBV-specific primers (covering alpha and beta chains). With a constant-region primer and a V-primer adapter, TCRs were subjected to 20 to 25 PCR cycles of amplification. TCRdb passed the reads through MiXCR, listing each CDR3 protein once. The sample carries about 18,000 distinct CDR3 sequences, approximately 70% recorded once.

This chain links TRBV2 with TRBJ2-7, with 7 bases matching TRBD2. This sequence was found in a human donor with advanced metastatic prostate, ovarian, gallbladder or colorectal cancer (not recorded which). This table probably holds off-target reads from a library built for another chain. CDR3 sequence (DNA): TGTGCCAGCAGTCCCCTTAGCGGGTACGAGCAGTACTTC. Amino acid sequence: CASSPLSGYEQYF.